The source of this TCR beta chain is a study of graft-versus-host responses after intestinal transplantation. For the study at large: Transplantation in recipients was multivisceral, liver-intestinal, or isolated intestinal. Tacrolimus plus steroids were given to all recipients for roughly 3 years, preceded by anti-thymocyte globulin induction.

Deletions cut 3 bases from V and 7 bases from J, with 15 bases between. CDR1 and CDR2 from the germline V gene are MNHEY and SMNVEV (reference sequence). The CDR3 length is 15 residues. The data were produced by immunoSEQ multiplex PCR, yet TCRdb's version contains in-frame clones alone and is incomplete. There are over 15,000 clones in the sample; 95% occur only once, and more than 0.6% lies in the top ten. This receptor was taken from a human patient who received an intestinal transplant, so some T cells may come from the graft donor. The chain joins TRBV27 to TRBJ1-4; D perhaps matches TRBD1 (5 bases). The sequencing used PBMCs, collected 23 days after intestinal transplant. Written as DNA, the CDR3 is TGTGCCAGCAGTTTGACAGTTTCCCACTCTGAAAAACTGTTTTTT. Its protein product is CASSLTVSHSEKLFF.